One sample yielded the 21 T cell receptor beta chains listed below, sequenced in a study of response to subunit inactivated influenza vaccine. A single record per CDR3 protein comes from TCRdb applying MiXCR to the RT-PCR reads. The sample has 800,000 to 1,000,000 distinct CDR3 sequences; around 21% are singletons. Source: PBMCs from blood, taken approximately 5 days after vaccination. These receptors were taken from a man aged 50 to 60 who received an inactivated influenza vaccine.

The chain is built from TRBV18 and TRBJ1-2; D may be TRBD1 (5 bases). Germline lookup yields CDR1 KGHSH and CDR2 LQKENI. The CDR3 covers 14 residues. The V gene lost 3 bases and the J gene lost 3 bases, with 11 bases spanning the gap. The CDR3 DNA sequence: TGTGCCAGCTCACCCGAACAGGATTACTATGGCTACACCTTC. Protein: CASSPEQDYYGYTF. Supplemented by reference TRBV18 and TRBJ1-2, the full variable domain reads NAGVMQNPRHLVRRRGQEARLRCSPMKGHSHVYWYRQLPEEGLKFMVYLQKENIIDESGMPKERFSAEFPKEGPSILRIQQVVRGDSAAYFCASSPEQDYYGYTFGSGTRLTVV.

The chain joins TRBV5-1 to TRBJ2-5, with 7 nucleotides matching TRBD1. Germline CDR1 is SGHRS and CDR2 is YFSETQ. The CDR3 extends over 14 amino acids. With V trimmed by 6 bases and J by 4 bases, 9 bases remained unmatched. CDR3 amino acids: CASKPSGGVETQYF. The CDR3 nucleotides read TGCGCCAGCAAACCATCAGGGGGTGTAGAGACCCAGTACTTC. Together with reference TRBV5-1 and TRBJ2-5, the CDR3 gives the full variable domain: KAGVTQTPRYLIKTRGQQVTLSCSPISGHRSVSWYQQTPGQGLQFLFEYFSETQRNKGNFPGRFSGRQFSNSRSEMNVSTLELGDSALYLCASKPSGGVETQYFGPGTRLLVL.

The rearrangement joins TRBV7-8 to TRBJ2-7; 7 positions agree with TRBD1. This CDR3 is built from 17 residues. Looked up from germline, CDR1 is SGHVS and CDR2 is FQNEAQ. The V and J ends lost 0 bases and 6 bases, in that order; junction bases with no gene match: 14. CDR3 nucleotide sequence: TGTGCCAGCAGCTTAGCAATCGTTTTCGGGACAGACATCGAGCAGTACTTC. It yields the protein CASSLAIVFGTDIEQYF.

The table lists this clonotype with many counts. This chain connects TRBV12-3 or TRBV12-4 to TRBJ1-1; the D gene is possibly TRBD1 (5 bases). V lost 3 bases and J 1 base, leaving 9 bases between the germline ends. The CDR3 extends over 14 amino acids. The CDR3: CASSFSGKNTEAFF. CDR3 nucleotide sequence: TGTGCCAGCAGTTTCTCAGGGAAGAACACTGAAGCTTTCTTT.

This clonotype turned up a few times. This chain uses TRBV6-5 with TRBJ2-5; D may be TRBD1 (5 bases). The CDR3 has 15 amino acids. Germline-derived CDR1 and CDR2 are MNHEY and SVGAGI. The V gene lost 2 bases and the J gene lost 2 bases, with 12 bases spanning the gap. The CDR3 DNA reads as TGTGCCAGCAGTTACGGCAGGGCGCATCAAGAGACCCAGTACTTC. Translated: CASSYGRAHQETQYF.

This clonotype showed up many times. CDR3 amino acids: CASSQDPLNSPLHF. The DNA for the CDR3 is TGCGCCAGCAGCCAAGACCCGCTTAATTCACCCCTCCACTTT. V gene TRBV4-3 combines with J gene TRBJ1-6; D is unclear. Germline CDR1 is LGHNA and CDR2 is YSLEER. The length of the CDR3 is 14 residues. Trimming shortened V by 0 bases and J by 6 bases, and 6 bases separated the two germline ends.

The chain combines TRBV7-8 with TRBJ2-1; TRBD1 matches at 9 bases. The germline gives CDR1 SGHVS, CDR2 FQNEAQ. CDR3 length: 19 amino acids. The trim removed 1 base at V and 4 bases at J, leaving 14 bases unmatched. For the CDR3, the DNA is TGTGCCAGCAGCTTAGGTCTGAGGACCGGGACAGGGAGATACAATGAGCAGTTCTTC. This encodes CASSLGLRTGTGRYNEQFF.

The chain carries TRBV29-1 and TRBJ1-1; 7 bases align to TRBD1. Germline CDR1 is SQVTM and CDR2 is ANQGSEA. J lost 0 bases, V lost 4 bases, and 8 bases had no gene match. This CDR3 spans 15 amino acids. The DNA of the CDR3 is TGCAGCGTTGGACAGGGCCCCTTGATGAACACTGAAGCTTTCTTT. Its translation is CSVGQGPLMNTEAFF.

The table lists this clonotype with a few counts. This sequence joins TRBV10-3 and TRBJ2-2, with a possible D match to TRBD2 (6 bases). The germline V gene has CDR1 ENHRY and CDR2 SYGVKD. V gave up 8 bases and J gave up 5 bases, with 24 bases separating them. The CDR3 loop spans 17 amino acids. The CDR3 bases are TGTGCCATCTCTCGGTCCAGGGATTATGGGAGGACCGGGGAGCTGTTTTTT. Translating it yields CAISRSRDYGRTGELFF.

There are a few counts of this clonotype. The chain couples TRBV10-2 to TRBJ2-1, with unresolved D. The germline gives CDR1 WSHSY, CDR2 SAAADI. Trimming shortened V by 7 bases and J by 0 bases, and 10 bases separated the two germline ends. CDR3 length equals 14 residues. As DNA, the CDR3 is TGCGCCAGCACACCGGATCGCTCCTACAATGAGCAGTTCTTC. It is translated as CASTPDRSYNEQFF.

The table lists this clonotype with many counts. V is TRBV20-1 and J is TRBJ2-7; the match to TRBD1 covers 8 bases. Germline V lookup: CDR1 DFQATT, CDR2 SNEGSKA (reference sequence). This CDR3 spans 12 amino acids. The V gene end was trimmed by 5 bases and the J gene end by 3 bases; junction bases not matched to a gene: 3. CDR3 loop: CSADGQGYEQYF. For the CDR3, the DNA is TGCAGTGCTGACGGACAGGGCTACGAGCAGTACTTC.

The rearrangement joins TRBV28 to TRBJ1-1, with 9 bases identical to TRBD1. Germline trimming cut 8 bases from V and 9 bases from J; bases unmatched to any gene: 7. The CDR3 consists of 12 residues. Germline loops: CDR1 MDHEN, CDR2 SYDVKM. The CDR3 loop is CASPRTGGKAFF. Here the CDR3 DNA reads TGTGCCAGCCCACGCACAGGGGGCAAAGCTTTCTTT. Together with reference TRBV28 and TRBJ1-1, the CDR3 gives the full variable domain: DVKVTQSSRYLVKRTGEKVFLECVQDMDHENMFWYRQDPGLGLRLIYFSYDVKMKEKGDIPEGYSVSREKKERFSLILESASTNQTSMYLCASPRTGGKAFFGQGTRLTVV.

Only a few counts were recorded for this clonotype. The genes are TRBV15 and TRBJ1-5; TRBD1 matches at 9 bases. With V trimmed by 3 bases and J by 7 bases, 7 bases remained unmatched. The CDR3 covers 15 residues. Germline CDR1 is LNHNV and CDR2 is YYDKDF (reference sequence). This CDR3 is CATSSKTGGKQPQHF. In DNA form, the CDR3 reads TGTGCCACCAGCAGTAAGACAGGGGGTAAACAGCCCCAGCATTTT.

This clonotype was seen at least ten times. V gene TRBV5-1 combines with J gene TRBJ2-3; D not certain. The germline V and J ends were trimmed by 2 bases and 5 bases, with 6 bases remaining between them. The CDR3 has 12 amino acids. Per the germline V gene, CDR1 is SGHRS and CDR2 is YFSETQ. CDR3 sequence: CASSLLLDTQYF. As DNA, the CDR3 is TGCGCCAGCAGCTTACTGTTAGATACGCAGTATTTT. Supplemented by reference TRBV5-1 and TRBJ2-3, the full variable domain reads KAGVTQTPRYLIKTRGQQVTLSCSPISGHRSVSWYQQTPGQGLQFLFEYFSETQRNKGNFPGRFSGRQFSNSRSEMNVSTLELGDSALYLCASSLLLDTQYFGPGTRLTVL.

CDR3: CASSEFDTQYF. In nucleotides, the CDR3 is TGCGCCAGCAGTGAGTTTGATACGCAGTATTTT. The genes are TRBV10-2 and TRBJ2-3; D remains unclear. The CDR3 length is 11 residues. Looked up from germline, CDR1 is WSHSY and CDR2 is SAAADI. V shed 1 base and J shed 6 bases, with 2 bases lying between them.

In this sample, this clonotype turned up a few times. V usage is TRBV7-9 and J usage is TRBJ2-3, with a possible D match to TRBD2 (5 bases). V lost 2 bases to trimming and J lost 0 bases, with 12 bases between them. CDR3 length: 16 amino acids. Germline V gene lookup returns CDR1 SEHNR and CDR2 FQNEAQ (reference sequence). DNA for the CDR3: TGTGCCAGCAGCTTAACCGGACTCTCTAGCACAGATACGCAGTATTTT. Encoded protein: CASSLTGLSSTDTQYF.

In this sample, this clonotype turned up once. The chain combines TRBV5-4 with TRBJ2-3; TRBD2 matches 11 bases. Germline CDR1 is SGHNT and CDR2 is YYREEE (reference sequence). V lost 0 bases, J lost 14 bases, and 11 bases stayed unmatched. The CDR3 extends over 15 amino acids. CDR3 sequence: CASSLEGTSGSLLYF. As DNA, the CDR3 is TGTGCCAGCAGCTTGGAAGGAACTAGCGGGAGCCTTCTGTATTTT.

V and J are TRBV20-1 and TRBJ2-7, with TRBD1 matching 9 bases. Germline CDR1 DFQATT, CDR2 SNEGSKA (reference sequence). The CDR3 sequence is 16 residues long. J gave up 2 bases and V 1 base, and 9 bases lay outside the gene matches. CDR3 DNA: TGCAGTGCTAGAGCTCTACAGGGGGCCTCCCCCTACGAGCAGTACTTC. Protein sequence: CSARALQGASPYEQYF.

The chain joins TRBV6-5 to TRBJ2-7; D is undetermined. CDR3 length: 13 residues. Germline-derived CDR1 and CDR2 are MNHEY and SVGAGI. V gave up 2 bases and J gave up 5 bases, with 10 bases separating them. CDR3 sequence (DNA): TGTGCCAGCAGTTACAACGACCCAAACGAGCAGTACTTC. This sequence encodes CASSYNDPNEQYF.

The V and J genes are TRBV6-5 and TRBJ1-2; weak D call: TRBD1 (5 bases). Germline-derived CDR1 and CDR2 are MNHEY and SVGAGI. The ends were cut back, 6 bases at V and 0 bases at J, with 20 bases in the middle. The CDR3 runs to 17 residues. DNA for the CDR3: TGTGCCAGCAGCTACGGACTCCAGGGAACTTCTAACTATGGCTACACCTTC. Residues: CASSYGLQGTSNYGYTF.

Written as DNA, the CDR3 is TGTGCCAGCAGTTTAGCGCCAGGGGTTAATTCACCCCTCCACTTT. Translated, it gives CASSLAPGVNSPLHF. The chain couples TRBV12-3 or TRBV12-4 to TRBJ1-6; perhaps TRBD1 as D (6 bases). This CDR3 spans 15 amino acids. V was clipped by 0 bases and J by 6 bases, with 9 bases between them.